This T cell receptor beta chain was sequenced for a study of blood T cell repertoires in COVID-19. Generated by immunoSEQ multiplex PCR, the TCRdb table keeps only in-frame clones and is missing some. The data contain 250,000 to 300,000 clones, roughly 86% of them seen just once; the ten biggest clones take up roughly 4%. V lost 10 bases, J lost 0 bases, and 12 bases lay in between. Germline CDR1 SNHLY, CDR2 FYNNEI. CDR3 length: 13 amino acids. V usage is TRBV2 and J usage is TRBJ1-1, with a tentative D call TRBD1 (6 bases). This clonotype was sampled from a man between 18 and 35 years old with active or convalescent COVID-19. The specimen was peripheral blood. The CDR3 sequence is CATRGQLNTEAFF. In nucleotides, the CDR3 is TGTGCCACACGAGGACAGTTGAACACTGAAGCTTTCTTT.